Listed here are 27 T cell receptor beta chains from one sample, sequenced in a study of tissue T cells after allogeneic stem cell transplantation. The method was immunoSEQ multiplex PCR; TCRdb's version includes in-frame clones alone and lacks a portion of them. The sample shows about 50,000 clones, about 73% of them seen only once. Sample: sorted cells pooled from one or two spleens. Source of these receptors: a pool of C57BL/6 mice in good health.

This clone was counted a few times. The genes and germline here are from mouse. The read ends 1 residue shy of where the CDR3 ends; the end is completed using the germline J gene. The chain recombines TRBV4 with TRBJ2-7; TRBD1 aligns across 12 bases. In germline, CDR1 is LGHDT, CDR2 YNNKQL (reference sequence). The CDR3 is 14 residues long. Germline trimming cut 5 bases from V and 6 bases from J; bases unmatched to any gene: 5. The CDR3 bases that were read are TGTGCCAGCAGCGGCCGGGACAGGGGGCCTGAACAGTAC. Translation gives CASSGRDRGPEQY. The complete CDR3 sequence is CASSGRDRGPEQYF.

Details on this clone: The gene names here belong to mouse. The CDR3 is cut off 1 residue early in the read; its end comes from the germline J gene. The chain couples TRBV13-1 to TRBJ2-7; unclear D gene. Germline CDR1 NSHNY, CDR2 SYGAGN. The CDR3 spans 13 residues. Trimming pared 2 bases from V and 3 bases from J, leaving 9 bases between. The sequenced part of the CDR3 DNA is TGTGCCAGCAGTGAACGGGGAGGCTATGAACAGTAC. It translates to CASSERGGYEQY. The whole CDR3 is CASSERGGYEQYF.

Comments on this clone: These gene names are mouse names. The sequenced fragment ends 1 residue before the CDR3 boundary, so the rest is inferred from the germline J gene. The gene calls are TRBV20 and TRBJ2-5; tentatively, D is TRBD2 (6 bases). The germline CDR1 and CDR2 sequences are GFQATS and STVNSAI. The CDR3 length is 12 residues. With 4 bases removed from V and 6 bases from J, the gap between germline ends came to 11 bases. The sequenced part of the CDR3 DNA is TGTGGTGCTAACCCTGGGGTGGACACCCAGTAC. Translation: CGANPGVDTQY. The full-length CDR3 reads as CGANPGVDTQYF.

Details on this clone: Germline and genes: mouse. CDR3 bases read: TGTGCCAGCGGTGATAACAGAATCTATGAACAGTAC. It specifies CASGDNRIYEQY. The complete CDR3 protein is CASGDNRIYEQYF. This chain connects TRBV13-2 to TRBJ2-7; D gene unclear. The CDR3 goes on 1 residue after the read ends, and that part is filled in from the germline J gene. Trimming pared 1 base from V and 3 bases from J, leaving 8 bases between. This CDR3 is 13 amino acids long. The germline gives CDR1 NNHNN, CDR2 SYGAGS (reference sequence).

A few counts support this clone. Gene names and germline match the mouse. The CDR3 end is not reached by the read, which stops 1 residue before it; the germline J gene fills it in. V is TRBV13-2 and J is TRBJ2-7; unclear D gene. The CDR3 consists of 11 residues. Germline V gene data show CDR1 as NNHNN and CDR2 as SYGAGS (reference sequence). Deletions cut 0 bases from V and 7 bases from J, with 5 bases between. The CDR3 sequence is CASGDAREQYF. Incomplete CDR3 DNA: TGTGCCAGCGGTGATGCAAGGGAACAGTAC.

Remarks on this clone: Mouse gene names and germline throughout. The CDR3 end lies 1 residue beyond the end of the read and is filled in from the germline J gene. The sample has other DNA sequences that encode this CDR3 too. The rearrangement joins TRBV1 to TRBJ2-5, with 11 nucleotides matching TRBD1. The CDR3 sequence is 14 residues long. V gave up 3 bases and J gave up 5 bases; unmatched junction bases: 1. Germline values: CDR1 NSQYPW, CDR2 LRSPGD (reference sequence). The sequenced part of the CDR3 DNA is TGCACCTGCAGTGCGGGACAGGGGGTAGACACCCAGTAC. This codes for CTCSAGQGVDTQY. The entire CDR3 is CTCSAGQGVDTQYF.

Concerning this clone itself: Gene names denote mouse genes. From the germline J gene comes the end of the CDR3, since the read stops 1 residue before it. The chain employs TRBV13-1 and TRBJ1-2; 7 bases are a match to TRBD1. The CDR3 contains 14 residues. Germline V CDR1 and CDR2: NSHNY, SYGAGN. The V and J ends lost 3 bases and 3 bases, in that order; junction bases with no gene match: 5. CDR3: CASSGGRGDSDYTF. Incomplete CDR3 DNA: TGTGCCAGCAGTGGTGGCAGGGGGGACTCCGACTACACC.

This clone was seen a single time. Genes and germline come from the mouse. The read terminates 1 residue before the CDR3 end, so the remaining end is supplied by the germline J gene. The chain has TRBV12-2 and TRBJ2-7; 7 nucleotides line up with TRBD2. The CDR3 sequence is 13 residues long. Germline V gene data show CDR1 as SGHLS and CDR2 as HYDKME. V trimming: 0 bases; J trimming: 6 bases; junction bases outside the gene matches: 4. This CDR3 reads CASSLWGEFEQYF. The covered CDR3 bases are TGTGCCAGCTCTCTCTGGGGGGAGTTTGAACAGTAC.

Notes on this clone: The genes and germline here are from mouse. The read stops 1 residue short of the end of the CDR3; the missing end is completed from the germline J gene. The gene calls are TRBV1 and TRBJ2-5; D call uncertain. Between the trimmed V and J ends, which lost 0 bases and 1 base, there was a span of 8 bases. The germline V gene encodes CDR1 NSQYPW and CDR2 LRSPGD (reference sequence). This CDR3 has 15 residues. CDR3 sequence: CTCSAEIGDQDTQYF. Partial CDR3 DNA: TGCACCTGCAGTGCAGAAATCGGGGACCAAGACACCCAGTAC.

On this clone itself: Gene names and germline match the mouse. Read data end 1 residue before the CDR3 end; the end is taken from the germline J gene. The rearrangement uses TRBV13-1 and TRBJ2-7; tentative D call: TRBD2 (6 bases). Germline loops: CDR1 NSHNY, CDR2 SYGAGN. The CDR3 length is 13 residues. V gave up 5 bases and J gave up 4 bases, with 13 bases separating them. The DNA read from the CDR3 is TGTGCCAGCAGCTCTGGGGCCTTTTATGAACAGTAC. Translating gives CASSSGAFYEQY. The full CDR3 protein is CASSSGAFYEQYF.

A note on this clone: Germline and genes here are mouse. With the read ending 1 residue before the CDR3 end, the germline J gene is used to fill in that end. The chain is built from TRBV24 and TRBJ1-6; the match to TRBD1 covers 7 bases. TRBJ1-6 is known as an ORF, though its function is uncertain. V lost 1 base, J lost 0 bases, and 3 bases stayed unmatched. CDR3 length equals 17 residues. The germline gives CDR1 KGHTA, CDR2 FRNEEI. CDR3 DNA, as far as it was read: TGTGCCAGCAGTCTGTGGGACAGAAATTCCTATAATTCGCCCCTCTAC. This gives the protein CASSLWDRNSYNSPLY. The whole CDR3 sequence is CASSLWDRNSYNSPLYF.

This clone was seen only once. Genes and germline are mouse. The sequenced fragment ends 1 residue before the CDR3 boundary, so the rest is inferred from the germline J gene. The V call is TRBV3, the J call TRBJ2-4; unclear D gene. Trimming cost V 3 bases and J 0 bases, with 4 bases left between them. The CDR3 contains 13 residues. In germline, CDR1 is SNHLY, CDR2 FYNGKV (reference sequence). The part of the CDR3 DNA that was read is TGTGCCAGCAGCTTTTCTAGTCAAAACACCTTGTAC. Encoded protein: CASSFSSQNTLY. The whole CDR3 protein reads CASSFSSQNTLYF.

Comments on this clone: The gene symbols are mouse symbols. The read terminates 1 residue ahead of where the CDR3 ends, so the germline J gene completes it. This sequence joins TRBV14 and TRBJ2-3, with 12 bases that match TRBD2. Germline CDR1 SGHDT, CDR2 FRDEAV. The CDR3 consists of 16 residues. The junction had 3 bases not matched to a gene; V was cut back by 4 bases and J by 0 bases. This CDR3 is CASSLGTGGSAETLYF. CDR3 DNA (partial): TGTGCCAGCAGTCTCGGGACTGGGGGGAGTGCAGAAACGCTGTAT. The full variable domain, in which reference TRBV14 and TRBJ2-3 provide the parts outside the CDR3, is EAGVTQSPRYAVLQEGQAVSFWCDPISGHDTLYWYQQPRDQGPQLLVYFRDEAVIDNSQLPSDRFSAVRPKGTNSTLKIQSAKQGDTATYLCASSLGTGGSAETLYFGSGTRLTVL.

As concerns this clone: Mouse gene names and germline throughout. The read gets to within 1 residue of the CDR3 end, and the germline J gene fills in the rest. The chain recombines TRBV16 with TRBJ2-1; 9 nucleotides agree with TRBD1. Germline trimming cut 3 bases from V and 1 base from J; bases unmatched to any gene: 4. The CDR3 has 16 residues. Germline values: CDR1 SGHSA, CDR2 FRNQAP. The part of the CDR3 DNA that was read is TGTGCAAGCAGCTTCCCCGGGACAGGGAACTATGCTGAGCAGTTC. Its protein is CASSFPGTGNYAEQF. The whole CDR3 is CASSFPGTGNYAEQFF.

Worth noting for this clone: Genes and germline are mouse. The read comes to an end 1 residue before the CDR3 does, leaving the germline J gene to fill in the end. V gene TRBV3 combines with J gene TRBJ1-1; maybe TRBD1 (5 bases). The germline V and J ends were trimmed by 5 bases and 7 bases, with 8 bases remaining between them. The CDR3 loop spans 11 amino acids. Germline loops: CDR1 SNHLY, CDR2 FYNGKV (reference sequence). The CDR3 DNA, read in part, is TGTGCCAGCAGCGGAGACAGAGAAGTCTTC. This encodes CASSGDREVF. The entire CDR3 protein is CASSGDREVFF.

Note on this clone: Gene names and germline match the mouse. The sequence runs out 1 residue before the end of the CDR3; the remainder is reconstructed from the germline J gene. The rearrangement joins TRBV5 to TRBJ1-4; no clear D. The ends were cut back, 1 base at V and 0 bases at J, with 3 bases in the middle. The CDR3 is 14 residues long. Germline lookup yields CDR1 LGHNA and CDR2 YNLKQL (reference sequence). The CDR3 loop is CASSQGISNERLFF. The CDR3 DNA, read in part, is TGTGCCAGCAGCCAAGGAATTTCCAACGAAAGATTATTT.

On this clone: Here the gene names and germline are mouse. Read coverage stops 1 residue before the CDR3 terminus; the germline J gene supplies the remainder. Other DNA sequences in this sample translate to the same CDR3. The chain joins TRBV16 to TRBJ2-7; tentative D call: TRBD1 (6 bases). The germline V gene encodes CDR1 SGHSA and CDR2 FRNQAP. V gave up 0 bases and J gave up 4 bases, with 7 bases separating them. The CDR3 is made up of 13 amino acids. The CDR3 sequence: CASSLDRGYEQYF. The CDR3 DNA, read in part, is TGTGCAAGCAGCTTAGACAGGGGTTATGAACAGTAC.

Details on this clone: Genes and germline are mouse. CDR3 DNA, as far as it was read: TGTGCCAGCAGCCGGGACAATTCCAACGAAAGATTATTT. Translation gives CASSRDNSNERLF. The whole CDR3 protein reads CASSRDNSNERLFF. The chain uses TRBV3 and TRBJ1-4; perhaps TRBD1 as D (6 bases). The CDR3 is cut off 1 residue early in the read; its end comes from the germline J gene. V shed 5 bases and J shed 1 base, with 8 bases lying between them. There are 14 residues in the CDR3. The germline V gene encodes CDR1 SNHLY and CDR2 FYNGKV (reference sequence). The full variable domain, in which reference TRBV3 and TRBJ1-4 provide the parts outside the CDR3, is GPKVLQIPSHQIIDMGQMVTLNCDPVSNHLYFYWYKQILGQQMEFLVNFYNGKVMEKSKLFKDQFSVERPDGSYFTLKIQPTALEDSAVYFCASSRDNSNERLFFGHGTKLSVL.

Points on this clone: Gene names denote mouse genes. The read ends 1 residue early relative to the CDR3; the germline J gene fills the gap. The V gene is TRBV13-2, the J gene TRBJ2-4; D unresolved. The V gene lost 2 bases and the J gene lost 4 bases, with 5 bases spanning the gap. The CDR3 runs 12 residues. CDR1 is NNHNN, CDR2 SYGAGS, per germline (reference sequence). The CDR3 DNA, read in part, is TGTGCCAGCGGTGAACACAAAAACACCTTGTAC. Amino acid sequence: CASGEHKNTLY. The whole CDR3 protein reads CASGEHKNTLYF.

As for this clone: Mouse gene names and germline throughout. The CDR3 sequence: CAWSQDWASAETLYF. CDR3 DNA (partial): TGTGCCTGGAGTCAGGACTGGGCTAGTGCAGAAACGCTGTAT. The chain combines TRBV31 with TRBJ2-3; TRBD2 aligns across 8 bases. With the read ending 1 residue before the CDR3 end, the germline J gene is used to fill in that end. Unmatched junction bases numbered 3, after V lost 1 base and J lost 0 bases. CDR1 and CDR2 from the germline V gene are GKSSPN and SITVG. CDR3 size: 15 residues.

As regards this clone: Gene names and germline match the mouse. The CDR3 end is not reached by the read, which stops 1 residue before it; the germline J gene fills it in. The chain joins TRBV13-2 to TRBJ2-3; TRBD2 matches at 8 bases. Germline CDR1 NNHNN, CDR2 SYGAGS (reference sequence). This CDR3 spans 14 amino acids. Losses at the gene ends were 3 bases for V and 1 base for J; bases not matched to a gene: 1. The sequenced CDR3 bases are TGTGCCAGCGGTGCCTGGGGGGGTGCAGAAACGCTGTAT. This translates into CASGAWGGAETLY. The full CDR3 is CASGAWGGAETLYF.

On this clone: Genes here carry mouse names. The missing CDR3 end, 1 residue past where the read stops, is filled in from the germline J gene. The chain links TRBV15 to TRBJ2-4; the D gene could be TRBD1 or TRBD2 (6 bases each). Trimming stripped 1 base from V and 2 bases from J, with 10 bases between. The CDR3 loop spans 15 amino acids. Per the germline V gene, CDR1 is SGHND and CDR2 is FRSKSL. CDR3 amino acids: CASSLGGRSQNTLYF. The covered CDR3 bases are TGTGCCAGCAGTTTAGGGGGGCGCTCTCAAAACACCTTGTAC. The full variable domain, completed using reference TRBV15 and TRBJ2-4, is DAGVTQTPRHEVAEKGQTIILKCEPVSGHNDLFWYRQTKIQGLELLSYFRSKSLMEDGGAFKDRFKAEMLNSSFSTLKIQPTEPKDSAVYLCASSLGGRSQNTLYFGAGTRLSVL.

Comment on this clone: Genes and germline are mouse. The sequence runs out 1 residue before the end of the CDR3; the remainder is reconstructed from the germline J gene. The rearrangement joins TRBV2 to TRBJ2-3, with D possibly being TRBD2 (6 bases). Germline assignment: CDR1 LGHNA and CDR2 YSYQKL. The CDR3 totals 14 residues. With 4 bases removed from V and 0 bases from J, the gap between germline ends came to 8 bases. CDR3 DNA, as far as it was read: TGTGCCAGCAGCCTTGGGGGTAGTGCAGAAACGCTGTAT. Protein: CASSLGGSAETLY. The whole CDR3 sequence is CASSLGGSAETLYF.

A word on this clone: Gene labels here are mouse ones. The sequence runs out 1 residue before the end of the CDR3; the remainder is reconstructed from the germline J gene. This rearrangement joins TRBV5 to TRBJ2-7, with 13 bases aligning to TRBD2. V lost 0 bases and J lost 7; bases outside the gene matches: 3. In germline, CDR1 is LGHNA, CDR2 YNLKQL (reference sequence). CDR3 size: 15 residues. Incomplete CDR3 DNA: TGTGCCAGCAGCCAAGAGGACTGGGGGGGCGGCGAACAGTAC. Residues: CASSQEDWGGGEQY. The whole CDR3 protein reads CASSQEDWGGGEQYF.

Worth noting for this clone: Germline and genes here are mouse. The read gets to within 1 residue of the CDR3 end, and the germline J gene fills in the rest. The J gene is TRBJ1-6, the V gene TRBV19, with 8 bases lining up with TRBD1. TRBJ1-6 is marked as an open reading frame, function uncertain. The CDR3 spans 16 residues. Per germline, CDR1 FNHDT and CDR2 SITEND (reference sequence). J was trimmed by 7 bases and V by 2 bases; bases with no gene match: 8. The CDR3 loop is CASSMAQGARNSPLYF. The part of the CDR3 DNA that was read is TGTGCCAGCAGTATGGCCCAGGGGGCGCGGAATTCGCCCCTCTAC.

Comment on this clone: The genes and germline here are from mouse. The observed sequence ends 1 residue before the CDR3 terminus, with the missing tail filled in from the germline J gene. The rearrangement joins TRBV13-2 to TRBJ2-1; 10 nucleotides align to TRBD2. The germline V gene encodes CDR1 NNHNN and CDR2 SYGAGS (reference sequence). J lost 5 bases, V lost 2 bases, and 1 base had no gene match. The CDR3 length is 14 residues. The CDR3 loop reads CASGELGGNAEQFF. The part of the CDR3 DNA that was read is TGTGCCAGCGGTGAACTGGGGGGGAATGCTGAGCAGTTC.

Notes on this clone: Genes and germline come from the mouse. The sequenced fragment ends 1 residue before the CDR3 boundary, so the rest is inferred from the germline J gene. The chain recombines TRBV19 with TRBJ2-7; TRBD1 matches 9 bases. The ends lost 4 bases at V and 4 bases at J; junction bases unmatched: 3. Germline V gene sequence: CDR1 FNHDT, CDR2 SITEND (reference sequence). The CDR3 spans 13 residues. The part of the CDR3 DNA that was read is TGTGCCAGCAGTCGGGACAGGGAGTATGAACAGTAC. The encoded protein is CASSRDREYEQY. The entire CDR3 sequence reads CASSRDREYEQYF. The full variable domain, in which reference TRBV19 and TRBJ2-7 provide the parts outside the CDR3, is GGIITQTPKFLIGQEGQKLTLKCQQNFNHDTMYWYRQDSGKGLRLIYYSITENDLQKGDLSEGYDASREKKSSFSLTVTSAQKNEMAVFLCASSRDREYEQYFGPGTRLTVL.